The following is a T cell receptor beta chain sequence with its context. Germline and junction disagree at one end, which may indicate a read error. The data were taken from a study of T-cell memory formation after mild COVID-19. The CDR3 has 15 residues. CDR1 is LGHNA, CDR2 YSLEER, per germline. TCRdb redid the calling of the 5' RACE reads with MiXCR, one entry per CDR3 protein. The data hold about half a million distinct CDR3 sequences, with over 15% observed a single time. Sequencing was carried out using PBMCs or a T cell subset sorted from them (not recorded which). This TCR came from an adult woman who had mild COVID-19 (a few samples of this study predate the infection). Cell type and time point are not known. The chain couples TRBV4-3 to TRBJ2-1, with D hard to call. CDR3 nucleotide sequence: TGCGCCAGCAGCCAAGGGGTTAGCTCCGACAATGAGCAGTTCTTC. Translating it yields CASSQGVSSDNEQFF.